The present entry profiles one T cell receptor (beta chain) with its context. As yet, its antigen is unknown. From the 5' RACE reads, TCRdb lists one entry per CDR3 protein and no DNA. The sample holds 550,000 to 600,000 distinct CDR3 sequences. This sample is part of a study of T cells expressing NK-cell markers. The CDR3 length is 16 residues. Germline V gene data show CDR1 as SGHRS and CDR2 as YFSETQ. Study-level findings and limits: The HCMV specificity of the expanded NKG2C+ T cell clones stayed unresolved. The study found these clonotypes also leading the CD3+CD56-NKG2C+ fraction in a few donors.

This sequence joins TRBV5-1 and TRBJ1-5; no DNA is available, so the TRBD1 call from TCRdb remains unchecked. Sequenced: blood T cells: a sorted CD56 or NKG2C T cell subset, CD4+ or CD8+ T cells, or bulk PBMC T cells (not recorded which). The TCR was taken from a man aged 18-30 years in good health. CDR3 residues: CASSPRTEKSNQPQHF.